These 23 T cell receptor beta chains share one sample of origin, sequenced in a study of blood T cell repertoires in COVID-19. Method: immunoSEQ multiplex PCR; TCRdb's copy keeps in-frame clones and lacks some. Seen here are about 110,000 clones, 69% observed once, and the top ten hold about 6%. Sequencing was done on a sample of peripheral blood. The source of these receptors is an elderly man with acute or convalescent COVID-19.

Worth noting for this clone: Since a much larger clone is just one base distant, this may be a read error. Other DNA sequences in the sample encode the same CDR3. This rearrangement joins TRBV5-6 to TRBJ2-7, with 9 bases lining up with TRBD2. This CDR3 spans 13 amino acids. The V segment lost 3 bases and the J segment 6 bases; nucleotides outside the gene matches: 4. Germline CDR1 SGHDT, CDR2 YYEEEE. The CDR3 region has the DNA TGTGCCAGCAGCTGGGGACTAGCTCGCGAGCAGTACTTC. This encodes CASSWGLAREQYF.

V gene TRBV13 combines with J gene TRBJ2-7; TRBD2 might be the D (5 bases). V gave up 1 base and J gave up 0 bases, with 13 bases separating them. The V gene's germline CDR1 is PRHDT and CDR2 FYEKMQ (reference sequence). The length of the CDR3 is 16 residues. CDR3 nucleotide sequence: TGTGCCAGCAGCTTAGCGTCGGGATCGAGCTCCTACGAGCAGTACTTC. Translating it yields CASSLASGSSSYEQYF.

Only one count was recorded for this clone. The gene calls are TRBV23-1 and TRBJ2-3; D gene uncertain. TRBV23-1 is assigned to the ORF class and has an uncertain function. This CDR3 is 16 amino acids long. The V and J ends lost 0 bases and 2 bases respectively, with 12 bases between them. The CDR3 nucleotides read TGCGCCAGCAGTCAATCCGTGGCCACCTCCACAGATACGCAGTATTTT. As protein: CASSQSVATSTDTQYF.

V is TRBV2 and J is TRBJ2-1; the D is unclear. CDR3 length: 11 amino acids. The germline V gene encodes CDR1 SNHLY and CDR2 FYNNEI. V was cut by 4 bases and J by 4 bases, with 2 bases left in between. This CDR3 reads CASSAYNEQFF. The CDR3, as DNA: TGTGCCAGCAGTGCATACAATGAGCAGTTCTTC.

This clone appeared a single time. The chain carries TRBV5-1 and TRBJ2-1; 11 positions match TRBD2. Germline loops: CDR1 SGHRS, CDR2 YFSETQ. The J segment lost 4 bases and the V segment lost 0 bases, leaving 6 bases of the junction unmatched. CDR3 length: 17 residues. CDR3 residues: CASSLGTSGHGYNEQFF. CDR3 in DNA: TGCGCCAGCAGCTTGGGGACTAGCGGGCATGGATACAATGAGCAGTTCTTC.

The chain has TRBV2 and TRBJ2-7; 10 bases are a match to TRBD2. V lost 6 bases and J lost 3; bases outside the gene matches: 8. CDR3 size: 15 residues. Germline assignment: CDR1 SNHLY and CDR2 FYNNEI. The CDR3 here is CASRHLTSGIYEQYF. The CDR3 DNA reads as TGTGCCAGCAGACATCTTACTAGCGGGATCTACGAGCAGTACTTC.

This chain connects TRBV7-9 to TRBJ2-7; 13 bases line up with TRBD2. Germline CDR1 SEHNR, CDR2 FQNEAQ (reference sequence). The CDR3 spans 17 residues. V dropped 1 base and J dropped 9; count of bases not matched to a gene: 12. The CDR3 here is CASSLGTSGRVPRVQYF. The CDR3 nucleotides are TGTGCCAGCAGCTTAGGCACTAGCGGGAGGGTCCCTCGGGTGCAGTACTTC.

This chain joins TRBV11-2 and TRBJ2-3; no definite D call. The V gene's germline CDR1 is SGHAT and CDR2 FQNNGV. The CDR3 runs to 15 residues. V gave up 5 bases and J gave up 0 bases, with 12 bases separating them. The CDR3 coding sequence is TGTGCCAGCAGCCGTGACAAATCCAGCACAGATACGCAGTATTTT. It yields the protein CASSRDKSSTDTQYF.

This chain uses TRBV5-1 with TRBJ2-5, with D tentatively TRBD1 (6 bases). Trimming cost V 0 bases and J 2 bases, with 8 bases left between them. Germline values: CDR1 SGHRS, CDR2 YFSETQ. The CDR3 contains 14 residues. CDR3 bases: TGCGCCAGCAGCTTGGGGGACACTCAAGAGACCCAGTACTTC. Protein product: CASSLGDTQETQYF.

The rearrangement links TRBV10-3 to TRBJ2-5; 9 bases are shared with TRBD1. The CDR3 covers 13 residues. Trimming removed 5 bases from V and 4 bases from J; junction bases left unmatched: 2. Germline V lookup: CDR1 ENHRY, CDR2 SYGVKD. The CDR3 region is CAISMGQGETQYF. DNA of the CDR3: TGTGCCATCAGTATGGGACAGGGAGAGACCCAGTACTTC.

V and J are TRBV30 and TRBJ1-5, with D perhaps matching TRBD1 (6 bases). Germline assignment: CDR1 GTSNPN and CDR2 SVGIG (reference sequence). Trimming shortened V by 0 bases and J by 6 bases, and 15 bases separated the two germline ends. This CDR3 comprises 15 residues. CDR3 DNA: TGTGCCTGGAGTGTACTCAGGGGTACAGGTCAGCCCCAGCATTTT. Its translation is CAWSVLRGTGQPQHF.

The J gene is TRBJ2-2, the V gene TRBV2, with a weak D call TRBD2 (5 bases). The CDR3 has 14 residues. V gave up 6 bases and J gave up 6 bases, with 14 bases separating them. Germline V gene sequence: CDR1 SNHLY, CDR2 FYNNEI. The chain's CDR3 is CASSTLVEAGELFF. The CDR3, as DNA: TGTGCCAGCAGCACTCTAGTGGAGGCCGGGGAGCTGTTTTTT.

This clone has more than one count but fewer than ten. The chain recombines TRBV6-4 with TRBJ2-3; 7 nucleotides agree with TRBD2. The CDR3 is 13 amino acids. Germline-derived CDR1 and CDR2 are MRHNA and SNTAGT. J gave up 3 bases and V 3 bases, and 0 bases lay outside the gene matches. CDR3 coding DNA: TGTGCCAGCAGTGAGCGGGAGACAGATACGCAGTATTTT. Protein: CASSERETDTQYF.

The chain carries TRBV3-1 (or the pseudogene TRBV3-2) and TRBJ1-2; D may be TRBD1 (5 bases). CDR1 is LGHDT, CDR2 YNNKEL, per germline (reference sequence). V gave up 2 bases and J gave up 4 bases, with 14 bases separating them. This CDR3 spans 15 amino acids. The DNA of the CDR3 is TGTGCCAGCAGCCAATCCGACAGCTCATCCTATGGCTACACCTTC. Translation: CASSQSDSSSYGYTF.

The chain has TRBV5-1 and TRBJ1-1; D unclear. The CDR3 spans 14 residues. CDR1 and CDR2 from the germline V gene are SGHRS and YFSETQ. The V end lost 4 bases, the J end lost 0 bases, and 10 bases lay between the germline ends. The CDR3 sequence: CASSGQTLNTEAFF. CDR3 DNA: TGCGCCAGCAGCGGGCAGACGTTGAACACTGAAGCTTTCTTT.

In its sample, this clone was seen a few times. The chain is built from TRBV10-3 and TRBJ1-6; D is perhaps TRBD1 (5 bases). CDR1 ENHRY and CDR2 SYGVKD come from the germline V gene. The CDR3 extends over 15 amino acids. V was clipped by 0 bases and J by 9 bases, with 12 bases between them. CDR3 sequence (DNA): TGTGCCATCAGTGAGTCGGTAGGGGCGCCTTCACCCCTCCACTTT. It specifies CAISESVGAPSPLHF.

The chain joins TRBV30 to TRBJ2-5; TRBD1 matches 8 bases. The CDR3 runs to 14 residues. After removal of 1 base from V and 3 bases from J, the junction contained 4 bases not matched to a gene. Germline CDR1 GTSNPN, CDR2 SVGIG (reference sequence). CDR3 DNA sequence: TGTGCCTGGAGTGGGACAGGGTGGGAAGAGACCCAGTACTTC. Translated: CAWSGTGWEETQYF.

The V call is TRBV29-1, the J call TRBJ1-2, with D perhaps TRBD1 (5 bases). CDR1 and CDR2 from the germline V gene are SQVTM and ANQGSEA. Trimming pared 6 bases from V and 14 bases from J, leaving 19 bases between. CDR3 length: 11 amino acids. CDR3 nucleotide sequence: TGCAGCGTGGGGGGGGGTCCCTCGCAAACCTTC. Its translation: CSVGGGPSQTF.

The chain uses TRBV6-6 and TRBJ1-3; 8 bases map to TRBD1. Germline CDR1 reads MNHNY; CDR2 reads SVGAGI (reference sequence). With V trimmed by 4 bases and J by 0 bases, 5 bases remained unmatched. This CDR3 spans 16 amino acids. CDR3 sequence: CASSSSTGGSGNTIYF. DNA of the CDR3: TGTGCCAGCAGTTCTTCAACAGGGGGCTCTGGAAACACCATATATTTT.

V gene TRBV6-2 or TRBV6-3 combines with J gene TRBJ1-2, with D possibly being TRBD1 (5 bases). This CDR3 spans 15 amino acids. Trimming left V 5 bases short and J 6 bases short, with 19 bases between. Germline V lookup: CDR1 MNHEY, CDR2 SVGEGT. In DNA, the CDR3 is TGTGCCAGCAGTCCAATGAAGGGGCGCGAACATGGCTACACCTTC. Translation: CASSPMKGREHGYTF.

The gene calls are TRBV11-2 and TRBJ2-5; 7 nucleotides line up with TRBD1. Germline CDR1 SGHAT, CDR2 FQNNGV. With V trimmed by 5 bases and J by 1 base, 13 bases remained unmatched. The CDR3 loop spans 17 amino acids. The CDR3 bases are TGTGCCAGCAGCCCCCGCCCCGGACAGGAGAGCCAAGAGACCCAGTACTTC. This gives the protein CASSPRPGQESQETQYF. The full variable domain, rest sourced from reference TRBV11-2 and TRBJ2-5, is EAGVAQSPRYKIIEKRQSVAFWCNPISGHATLYWYQQILGQGPKLLIQFQNNGVVDDSQLPKDRFSAERLKGVDSTLKIQPAKLEDSAVYLCASSPRPGQESQETQYFGPGTRLLVL.

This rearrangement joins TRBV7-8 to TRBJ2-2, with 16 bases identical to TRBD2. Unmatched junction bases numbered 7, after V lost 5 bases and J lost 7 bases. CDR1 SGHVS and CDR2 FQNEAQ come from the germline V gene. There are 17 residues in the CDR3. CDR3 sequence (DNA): TGTGCCAGCAGCACCGGGACTAGCGGGAGGGCAGTCGGGGAGCTGTTTTTT. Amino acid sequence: CASSTGTSGRAVGELFF.

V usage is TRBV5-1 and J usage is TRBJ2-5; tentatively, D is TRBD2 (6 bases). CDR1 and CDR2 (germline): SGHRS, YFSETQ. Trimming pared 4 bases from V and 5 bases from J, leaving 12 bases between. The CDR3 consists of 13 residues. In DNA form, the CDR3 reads TGCGCCAGCAGCCCCCGACTAGGGGAGACCCAGTACTTC. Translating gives CASSPRLGETQYF.